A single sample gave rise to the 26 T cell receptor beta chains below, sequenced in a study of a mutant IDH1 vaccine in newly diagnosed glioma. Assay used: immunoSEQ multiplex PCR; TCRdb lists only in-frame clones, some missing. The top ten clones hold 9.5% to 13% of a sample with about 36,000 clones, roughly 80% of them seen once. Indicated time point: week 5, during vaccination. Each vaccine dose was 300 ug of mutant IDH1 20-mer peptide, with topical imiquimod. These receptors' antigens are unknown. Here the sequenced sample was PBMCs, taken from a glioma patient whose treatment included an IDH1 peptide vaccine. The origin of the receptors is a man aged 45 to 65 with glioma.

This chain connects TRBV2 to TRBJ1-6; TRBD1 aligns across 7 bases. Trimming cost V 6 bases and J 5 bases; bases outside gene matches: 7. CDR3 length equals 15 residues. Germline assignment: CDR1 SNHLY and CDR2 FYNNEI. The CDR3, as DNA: TGTGCCAGCAGCGCCCGGGACAGTAATAATTCACCCCTCCACTTT. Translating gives CASSARDSNNSPLHF.

CDR3 coding DNA: TGTGCCAGCAGCCGGACAGAGAACACTGAAGCTTTCTTT. Protein sequence: CASSRTENTEAFF. V and J are TRBV6-5 and TRBJ1-1; possibly TRBD1 for D (6 bases). CDR3 size: 13 residues. CDR1 and CDR2 (germline): MNHEY, SVGAGI. Trimming cost V 6 bases and J 1 base, with 9 bases left between them.

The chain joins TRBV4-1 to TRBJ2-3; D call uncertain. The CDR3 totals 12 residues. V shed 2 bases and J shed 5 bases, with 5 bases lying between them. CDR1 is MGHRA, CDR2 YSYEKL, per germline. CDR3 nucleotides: TGCGCCAGCAGCCAACTTGGAGATACGCAGTATTTT. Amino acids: CASSQLGDTQYF.

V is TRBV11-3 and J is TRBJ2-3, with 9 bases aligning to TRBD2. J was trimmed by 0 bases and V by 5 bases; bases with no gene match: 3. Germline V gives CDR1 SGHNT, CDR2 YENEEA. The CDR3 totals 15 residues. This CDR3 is CASSGSGGSTDTQYF. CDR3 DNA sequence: TGTGCCAGCAGCGGTAGCGGGGGCAGCACAGATACGCAGTATTTT.

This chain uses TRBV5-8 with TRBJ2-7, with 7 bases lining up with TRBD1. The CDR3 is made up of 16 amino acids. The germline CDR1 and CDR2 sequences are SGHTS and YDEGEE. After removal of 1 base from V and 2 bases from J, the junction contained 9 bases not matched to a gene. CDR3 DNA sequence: TGTGCCAGCAGCTTGACTCGGACAGGAGCGCCCTACGAGCAGTACTTC. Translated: CASSLTRTGAPYEQYF. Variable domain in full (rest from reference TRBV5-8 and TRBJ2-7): EAGVTQSPTHLIKTRGQQATLRCSPISGHTSVYWYQQALGLGLQFLLWYDEGEERNRGNFPPRFSGRQFPNYSSELNVNALELEDSALYLCASSLTRTGAPYEQYFGPGTRLTVT.

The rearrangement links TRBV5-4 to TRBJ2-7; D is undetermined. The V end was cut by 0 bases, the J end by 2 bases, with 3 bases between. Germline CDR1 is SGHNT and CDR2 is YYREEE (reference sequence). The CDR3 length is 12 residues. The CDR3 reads CASSLDAYEQYF. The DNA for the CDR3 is TGTGCCAGCAGCTTGGATGCCTACGAGCAGTACTTC.

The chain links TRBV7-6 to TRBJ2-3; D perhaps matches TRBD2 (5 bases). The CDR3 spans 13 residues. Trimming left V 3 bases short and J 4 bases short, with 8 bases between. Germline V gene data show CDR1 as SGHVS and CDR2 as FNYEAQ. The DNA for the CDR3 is TGTGCCAGCAGCTTCCCGGGGTCAGATACGCAGTATTTT. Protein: CASSFPGSDTQYF.

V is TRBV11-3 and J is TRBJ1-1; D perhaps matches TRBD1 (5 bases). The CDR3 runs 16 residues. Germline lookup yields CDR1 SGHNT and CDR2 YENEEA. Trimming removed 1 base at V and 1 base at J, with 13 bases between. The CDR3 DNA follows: TGTGCCAGCAGCTTAGGGGGTCTCGGGGCGAACACTGAAGCTTTCTTT. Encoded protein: CASSLGGLGANTEAFF.

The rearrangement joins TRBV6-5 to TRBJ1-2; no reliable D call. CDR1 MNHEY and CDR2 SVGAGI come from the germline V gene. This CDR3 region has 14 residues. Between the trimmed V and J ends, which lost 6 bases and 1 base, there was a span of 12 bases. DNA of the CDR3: TGTGCCAGCAGCCGTGACAAAAGTAACTATGGCTACACCTTC. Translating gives CASSRDKSNYGYTF.

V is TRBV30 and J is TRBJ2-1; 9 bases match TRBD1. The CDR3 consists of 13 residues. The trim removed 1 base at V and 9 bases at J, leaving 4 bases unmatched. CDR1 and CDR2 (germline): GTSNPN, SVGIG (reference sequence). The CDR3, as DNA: TGTGCCTGGAGTGCGGGACAGGGTGGTGAGCAGTTCTTC. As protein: CAWSAGQGGEQFF.

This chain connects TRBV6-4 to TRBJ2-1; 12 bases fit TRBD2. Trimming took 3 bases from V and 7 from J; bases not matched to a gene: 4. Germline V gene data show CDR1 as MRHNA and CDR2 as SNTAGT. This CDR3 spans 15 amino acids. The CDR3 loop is CASSELAGGNNEQFF. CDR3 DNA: TGTGCCAGCAGTGAACTAGCGGGAGGAAATAATGAGCAGTTCTTC.

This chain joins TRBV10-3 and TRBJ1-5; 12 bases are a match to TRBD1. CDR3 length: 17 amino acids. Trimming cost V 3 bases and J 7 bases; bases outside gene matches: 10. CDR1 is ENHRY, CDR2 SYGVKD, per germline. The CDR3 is CAISDRDRGRMGQPQHF. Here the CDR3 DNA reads TGTGCCATCAGTGATCGGGACAGGGGGCGAATGGGGCAGCCCCAGCATTTT.

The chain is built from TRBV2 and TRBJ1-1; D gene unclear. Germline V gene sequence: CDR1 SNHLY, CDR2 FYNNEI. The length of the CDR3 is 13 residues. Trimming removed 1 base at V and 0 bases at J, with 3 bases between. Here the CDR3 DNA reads TGTGCCAGCAGTGAAGGGCTGAACACTGAAGCTTTCTTT. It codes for CASSEGLNTEAFF.

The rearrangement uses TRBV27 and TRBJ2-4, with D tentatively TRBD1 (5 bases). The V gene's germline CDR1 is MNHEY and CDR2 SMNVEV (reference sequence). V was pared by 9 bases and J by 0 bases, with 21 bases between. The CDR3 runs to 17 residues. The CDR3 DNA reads TGTGCCAGAAGGACAACCAAGTACATCGAAGCCAAAAACATTCAGTACTTC. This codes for CARRTTKYIEAKNIQYF.

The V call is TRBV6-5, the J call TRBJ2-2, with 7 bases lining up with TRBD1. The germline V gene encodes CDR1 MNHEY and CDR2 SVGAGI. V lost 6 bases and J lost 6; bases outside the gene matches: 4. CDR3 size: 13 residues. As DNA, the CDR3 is TGTGCCAGCAGCCACAGGGGATCCGGGGAGCTGTTTTTT. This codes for CASSHRGSGELFF.

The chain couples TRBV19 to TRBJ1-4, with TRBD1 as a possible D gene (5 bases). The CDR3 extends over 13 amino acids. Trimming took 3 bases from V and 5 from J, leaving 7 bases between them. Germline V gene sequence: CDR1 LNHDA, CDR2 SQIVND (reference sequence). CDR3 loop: CASSIGGNEKLFF. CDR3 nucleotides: TGTGCCAGTAGTATCGGGGGAAATGAAAAACTGTTTTTT.

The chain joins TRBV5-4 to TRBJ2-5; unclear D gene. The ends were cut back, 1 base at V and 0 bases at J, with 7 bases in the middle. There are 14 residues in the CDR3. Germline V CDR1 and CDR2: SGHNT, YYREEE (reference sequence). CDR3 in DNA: TGTGCCAGCAGCTTGTCCTCTTACCAAGAGACCCAGTACTTC. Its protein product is CASSLSSYQETQYF.

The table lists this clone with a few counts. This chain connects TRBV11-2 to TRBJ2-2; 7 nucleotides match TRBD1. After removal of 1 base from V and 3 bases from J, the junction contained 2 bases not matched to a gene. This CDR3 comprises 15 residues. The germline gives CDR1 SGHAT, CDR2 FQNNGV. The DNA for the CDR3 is TGTGCCAGCAGCTTAGTTGACAGGGACACCGGGGAGCTGTTTTTT. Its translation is CASSLVDRDTGELFF.

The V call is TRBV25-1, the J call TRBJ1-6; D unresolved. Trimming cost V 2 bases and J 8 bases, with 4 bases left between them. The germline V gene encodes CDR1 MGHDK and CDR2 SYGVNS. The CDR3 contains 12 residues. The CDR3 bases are TGTGCCAGCAGTGAAAGCGATTCACCCCTCCACTTT. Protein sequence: CASSESDSPLHF. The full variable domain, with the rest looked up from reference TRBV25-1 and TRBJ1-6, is EADIYQTPRYLVIGTGKKITLECSQTMGHDKMYWYQQDPGMELHLIHYSYGVNSTEKGDLSSESTVSRIRTEHFPLTLESARPSHTSQYLCASSESDSPLHFGNGTRLTVT.

The DNA for the CDR3 is TGTGCCACCAGCAGACAGGGAGGGGATGGCTACACCTTC. This encodes CATSRQGGDGYTF. The chain couples TRBV15 to TRBJ1-2; maybe TRBD1 (5 bases). Germline V CDR1 and CDR2: LNHNV, YYDKDF (reference sequence). The V end was cut by 2 bases, the J end by 6 bases, with 10 bases between. The CDR3 is made up of 13 amino acids.

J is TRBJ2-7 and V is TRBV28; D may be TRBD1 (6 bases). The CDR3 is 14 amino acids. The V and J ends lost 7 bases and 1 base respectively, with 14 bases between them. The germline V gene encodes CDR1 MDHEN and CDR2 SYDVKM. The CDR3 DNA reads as TGTGCCAGCACTAGAGCAGGGGCGTCCTACGAGCAGTACTTC. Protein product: CASTRAGASYEQYF.

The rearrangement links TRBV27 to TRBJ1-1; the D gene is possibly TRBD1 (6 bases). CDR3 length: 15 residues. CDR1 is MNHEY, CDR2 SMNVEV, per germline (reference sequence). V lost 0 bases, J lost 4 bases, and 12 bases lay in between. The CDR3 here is CASSLSGGRITEAFF. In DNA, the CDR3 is TGTGCCAGCAGTTTATCGGGGGGGCGAATCACTGAAGCTTTCTTT.

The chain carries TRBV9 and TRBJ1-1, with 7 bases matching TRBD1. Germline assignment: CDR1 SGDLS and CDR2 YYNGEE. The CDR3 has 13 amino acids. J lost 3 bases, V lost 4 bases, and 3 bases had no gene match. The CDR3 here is CASSLDRDTEAFF. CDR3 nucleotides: TGTGCCAGCAGCCTCGACAGGGACACTGAAGCTTTCTTT.

CDR3 amino acids: CASSKAKWTGVQPQHF. The CDR3 DNA reads TGTGCCAGCAGCAAAGCTAAGTGGACAGGGGTTCAGCCCCAGCATTTT. The V call is TRBV21-1, the J call TRBJ1-5; the table assigns TRBD1, which was not confirmed against the DNA. TRBV21-1 is a documented pseudogene. CDR3 length equals 16 residues.

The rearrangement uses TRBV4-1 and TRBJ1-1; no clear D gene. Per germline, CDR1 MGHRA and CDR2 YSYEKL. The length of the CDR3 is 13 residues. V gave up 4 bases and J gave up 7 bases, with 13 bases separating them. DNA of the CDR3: TGCGCCAGCAGCCCCCCATGGATTGGTGAAGCTTTCTTT. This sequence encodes CASSPPWIGEAFF.

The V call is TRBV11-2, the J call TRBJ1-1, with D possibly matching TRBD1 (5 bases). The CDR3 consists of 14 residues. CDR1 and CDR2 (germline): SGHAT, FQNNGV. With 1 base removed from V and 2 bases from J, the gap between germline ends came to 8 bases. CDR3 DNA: TGTGCCAGCAGCTTAGGAGGGGCCAACACTGAAGCTTTCTTT. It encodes CASSLGGANTEAFF.